These 19 T cell receptor beta chains share one sample of origin, sequenced in a study of cytomegalovirus exposure and HLA in healthy donors. The PCR employed 60 Vbeta primers together with 13 Jbeta primers. Method: immunoSEQ multiplex PCR; TCRdb's copy keeps in-frame clones and lacks some. The sample shows roughly 200,000 clones, 65% to 90% of them seen only once. What was sequenced was PBMCs. These receptor sequences come from a woman in her forties or fifties in good health and CMV-seronegative.

The chain uses TRBV2 and TRBJ2-2; 9 bases fit TRBD1. V shed 5 bases and J 5 bases; nucleotides not matched to a gene: 6. This CDR3 spans 15 amino acids. Looked up from germline, CDR1 is SNHLY and CDR2 is FYNNEI. The CDR3 bases are TGTGCCAGCAGTATACAGGGGGCGGGAACCGGGGAGCTGTTTTTT. The encoded protein is CASSIQGAGTGELFF.

This chain connects TRBV28 to TRBJ2-7; 8 bases are shared with TRBD2. CDR1 is MDHEN and CDR2 is SYDVKM in the germline V gene. The CDR3 sequence is 13 residues long. The trim removed 7 bases at V and 2 bases at J, leaving 4 bases unmatched. The CDR3 sequence: CASTVGGAYEQYF. CDR3 coding DNA: TGTGCCAGCACCGTCGGGGGGGCCTACGAGCAGTACTTC.

V is TRBV28 and J is TRBJ1-2, with D perhaps matching TRBD1 (6 bases). V lost 8 bases, J lost 2 bases, and 15 bases lay in between. The length of the CDR3 is 14 residues. Germline CDR1 and CDR2: MDHEN and SYDVKM. CDR3 nucleotide sequence: TGTGCCAGCCTCCGTGGACAGTTGAACTATGGCTACACCTTC. Protein sequence: CASLRGQLNYGYTF.

The chain recombines TRBV7-9 with TRBJ1-3; no reliable D call. The V end was cut by 5 bases, the J end by 4 bases, with 12 bases between. The CDR3 consists of 14 residues. CDR1 is SEHNR, CDR2 FQNEAQ, per germline (reference sequence). This chain's CDR3 is CASSPEPRGNTIYF. CDR3 nucleotide sequence: TGTGCCAGCAGCCCTGAGCCGCGGGGAAACACCATATATTTT.

The V and J genes are TRBV18 and TRBJ2-7; tentatively, D is TRBD1 (6 bases). Per germline, CDR1 KGHSH and CDR2 LQKENI. V lost 2 bases and J 2 bases, leaving 16 bases between the germline ends. This CDR3 contains 16 residues. The CDR3 sequence is CASSPTRGSRTYEQYF. The CDR3 coding sequence is TGTGCCAGCTCACCAACGAGGGGGTCAAGGACCTACGAGCAGTACTTC. Looking up the rest from reference TRBV18 and TRBJ2-7 gives the full variable domain: NAGVMQNPRHLVRRRGQEARLRCSPMKGHSHVYWYRQLPEEGLKFMVYLQKENIIDESGMPKERFSAEFPKEGPSILRIQQVVRGDSAAYFCASSPTRGSRTYEQYFGPGTRLTVT.

The rearrangement uses TRBV28 and TRBJ2-3; 9 positions agree with TRBD1. Unmatched junction bases numbered 7, after V lost 3 bases and J lost 3 bases. This CDR3 is 16 amino acids long. Germline V gene sequence: CDR1 MDHEN, CDR2 SYDVKM. CDR3 bases: TGTGCCAGCAGTTTCTACAGGGGGCAGGGGACAGATACGCAGTATTTT. Translation: CASSFYRGQGTDTQYF.

This chain joins TRBV4-3 and TRBJ2-7; 7 bases map to TRBD1. Trimming cost V 0 bases and J 2 bases; bases outside gene matches: 4. Germline CDR1 LGHNA, CDR2 YSLEER. The CDR3 runs 15 residues. CDR3 in DNA: TGCGCCAGCAGCCAAGATAAGGGACAGACCTACGAGCAGTACTTC. Protein sequence: CASSQDKGQTYEQYF.

This chain connects TRBV7-8 to TRBJ1-5, with a possible D match to TRBD1 (5 bases). Germline CDR1 and CDR2: SGHVS and FQNEAQ. The V end lost 5 bases, the J end lost 3 bases, and 11 bases lay between the germline ends. This CDR3 has 14 amino acids. Here the CDR3 DNA reads TGTGCCAGCAGCCCGGGACTCTTCAATCAGCCCCAGCATTTT. This sequence encodes CASSPGLFNQPQHF. Using reference TRBV7-8 and TRBJ1-5 for the parts outside the CDR3, the full variable domain is GAGVSQSPRYKVAKRGQDVALRCDPISGHVSLFWYQQALGQGPEFLTYFQNEAQLDKSGLPSDRFFAERPEGSVSTLKIQRTQQEDSAVYLCASSPGLFNQPQHFGDGTRLSIL.

CDR3 protein: CAWWPTPGQGGVTFF. The CDR3 nucleotides are TGTGCCTGGTGGCCAACCCCGGGACAGGGTGGTGTGACTTTCTTT. The chain carries TRBV30 and TRBJ1-1; TRBD1 aligns across 9 bases. The trim removed 5 bases at V and 12 bases at J, leaving 19 bases unmatched. From germline, CDR1 is GTSNPN and CDR2 SVGIG (reference sequence). CDR3 length: 15 residues.

As DNA, the CDR3 is TGTGCCAGCAGGCACAGGGAGAACTACGAGCAGTACTTC. Its protein product is CASRHRENYEQYF. The rearrangement uses TRBV7-9 and TRBJ2-7, with D tentatively TRBD1 (6 bases). V lost 6 bases and J 3 bases, leaving 12 bases between the germline ends. The CDR3 is 13 residues long. Germline V CDR1 and CDR2: SEHNR, FQNEAQ (reference sequence). The full variable domain, with the rest looked up from reference TRBV7-9 and TRBJ2-7, is DTGVSQNPRHKITKRGQNVTFRCDPISEHNRLYWYRQTLGQGPEFLTYFQNEAQLEKSRLLSDRFSAERPKGSFSTLEIQRTEQGDSAMYLCASRHRENYEQYFGPGTRLTVT.

The V call is TRBV9, the J call TRBJ2-1, with 10 bases aligning to TRBD2. CDR1 is SGDLS and CDR2 is YYNGEE in the germline V gene. With V trimmed by 0 bases and J by 4 bases, 4 bases remained unmatched. The CDR3 extends over 16 amino acids. The CDR3 bases are TGTGCCAGCAGCGTAGACCTGACTAGCGGGTACAATGAGCAGTTCTTC. Its translation: CASSVDLTSGYNEQFF.

This chain connects TRBV5-5 to TRBJ2-3, with no clear D. The germline V and J ends were trimmed by 0 bases and 5 bases, with 7 bases remaining between them. There are 13 residues in the CDR3. Germline V CDR1 and CDR2: SGHKS, YYEKEE (reference sequence). CDR3 residues: CASSLGWQDTQYF. CDR3 DNA: TGTGCCAGCAGCTTGGGGTGGCAAGATACGCAGTATTTT. Using reference TRBV5-5 and TRBJ2-3 for the parts outside the CDR3, the full variable domain is DAGVTQSPTHLIKTRGQQVTLRCSPISGHKSVSWYQQVLGQGPQFIFQYYEKEERGRGNFPDRFSARQFPNYSSELNVNALLLGDSALYLCASSLGWQDTQYFGPGTRLTVL.

The rearrangement uses TRBV7-2 and TRBJ1-1, with D unresolved. Between the trimmed V and J ends, which lost 5 bases and 4 bases, there was a span of 11 bases. Germline V gene data show CDR1 as SGHTA and CDR2 as FQGNSA. This CDR3 comprises 13 residues. The CDR3 DNA reads TGTGCCAGCAGCCTAAGGCGGTCCACTGAAGCTTTCTTT. Its translation is CASSLRRSTEAFF.

Concerning this clone itself: Distinct nucleotide sequences in the sample also encode this CDR3. This sequence joins TRBV7-9 and TRBJ2-7, with 8 bases lining up with TRBD2. CDR1 SEHNR and CDR2 FQNEAQ come from the germline V gene (reference sequence). This CDR3 contains 13 residues. Unmatched junction bases numbered 4, after V lost 5 bases and J lost 4 bases. CDR3 bases: TGTGCCAGCAGCCCCCCGGGGGGGTACGAGCAGTACTTC. Its protein product is CASSPPGGYEQYF.

A few counts support this clone. V and J are TRBV11-3 and TRBJ2-1; 9 bases line up with TRBD2. Germline lookup yields CDR1 SGHNT and CDR2 YENEEA. The CDR3 runs to 16 residues. V gave up 1 base and J gave up 6 bases; unmatched junction bases: 7. The CDR3 DNA reads as TGTGCCAGCAGCTTAGGAGGCGTAGCGGGAGTCAATGAGCAGTTCTTC. Translated, it gives CASSLGGVAGVNEQFF.

The J gene is TRBJ2-5, the V gene TRBV18, with TRBD2 identical over 11 bases. The CDR3 totals 16 residues. The J segment lost 4 bases and the V segment lost 1 base, leaving 5 bases of the junction unmatched. CDR1 and CDR2 (germline): KGHSH, LQKENI. In nucleotides, the CDR3 is TGTGCCAGCTCACCACGGTCTAGCGGGAGGAGAGAGACCCAGTACTTC. It encodes CASSPRSSGRRETQYF.

The rearrangement joins TRBV6-1 to TRBJ2-5; D is perhaps TRBD1 (6 bases). The V end lost 6 bases, the J end lost 1 base, and 9 bases lay between the germline ends. CDR1 is MNHNS and CDR2 is SASEGT in the germline V gene. The CDR3 has 13 residues. CDR3 DNA: TGTGCCAGCAGGACAGGTCCCCAAGAGACCCAGTACTTC. This translates into CASRTGPQETQYF.

The chain joins TRBV27 to TRBJ1-5; 8 positions match TRBD1. With V trimmed by 4 bases and J by 1 base, 9 bases remained unmatched. Germline V gene sequence: CDR1 MNHEY, CDR2 SMNVEV (reference sequence). This CDR3 contains 17 residues. CDR3 loop: CASSSRGQAPSNQPQHF. CDR3 nucleotides: TGTGCCAGCAGTTCCCGGGGACAGGCGCCCAGCAATCAGCCCCAGCATTTT.

The genes are TRBV9 and TRBJ1-4; TRBD1 might be the D (6 bases). Germline V gives CDR1 SGDLS, CDR2 YYNGEE. The CDR3 sequence is 18 residues long. Trimming removed 0 bases at V and 5 bases at J, with 20 bases between. The CDR3 DNA is TGTGCCAGCAGCGTAGCTGCTATCTCCCAGGGGCCGAATGAAAAACTGTTTTTT. This codes for CASSVAAISQGPNEKLFF.